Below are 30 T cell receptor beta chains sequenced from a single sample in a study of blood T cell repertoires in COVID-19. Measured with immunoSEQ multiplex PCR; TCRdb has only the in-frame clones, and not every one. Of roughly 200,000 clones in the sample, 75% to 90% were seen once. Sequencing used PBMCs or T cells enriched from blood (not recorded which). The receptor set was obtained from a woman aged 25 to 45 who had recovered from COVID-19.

CDR3: CATVRHSIDNSPLHF. DNA of the CDR3: TGTGCCACCGTTAGGCACAGCATTGACAATTCACCCCTCCACTTT. The chain recombines TRBV6-5 with TRBJ1-6; no clear D gene. The length of the CDR3 is 15 residues. Trimming removed 10 bases at V and 7 bases at J, with 20 bases between. Looked up from germline, CDR1 is MNHEY and CDR2 is SVGAGI.

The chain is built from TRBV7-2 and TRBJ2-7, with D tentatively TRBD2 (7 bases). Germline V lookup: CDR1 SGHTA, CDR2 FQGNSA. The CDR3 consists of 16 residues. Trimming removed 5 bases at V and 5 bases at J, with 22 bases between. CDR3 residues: CASSPAGGRRRNEQYF. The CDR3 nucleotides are TGTGCCAGCAGCCCGGCCGGGGGGCGTAGAAGAAACGAGCAGTACTTC.

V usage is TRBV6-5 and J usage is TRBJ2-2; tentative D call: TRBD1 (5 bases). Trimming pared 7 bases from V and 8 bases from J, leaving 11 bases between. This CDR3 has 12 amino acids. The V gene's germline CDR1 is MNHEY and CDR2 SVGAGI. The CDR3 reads CASKGITGELFF. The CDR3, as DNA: TGTGCCAGCAAGGGGATCACAGGGGAGCTGTTTTTT.

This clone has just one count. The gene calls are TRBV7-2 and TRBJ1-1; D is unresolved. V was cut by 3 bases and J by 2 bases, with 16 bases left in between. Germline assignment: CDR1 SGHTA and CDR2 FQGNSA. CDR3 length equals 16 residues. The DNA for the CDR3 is TGTGCCAGCAGCTTTTATCCCCAGGCTTCTAACACTGAAGCTTTCTTT. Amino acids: CASSFYPQASNTEAFF.

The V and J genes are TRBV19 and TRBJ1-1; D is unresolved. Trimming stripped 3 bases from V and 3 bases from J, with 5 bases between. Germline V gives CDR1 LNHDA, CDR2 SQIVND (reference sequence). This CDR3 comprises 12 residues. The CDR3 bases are TGTGCCAGTAGTATGGCGGACACTGAAGCTTTCTTT. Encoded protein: CASSMADTEAFF.

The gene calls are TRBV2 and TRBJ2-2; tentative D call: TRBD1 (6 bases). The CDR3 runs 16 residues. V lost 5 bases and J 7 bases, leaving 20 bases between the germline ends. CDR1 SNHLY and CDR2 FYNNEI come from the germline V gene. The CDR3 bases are TGTGCCAGCAGTACCCGACAGGCCCGAGGGGGCGGGGAGCTGTTTTTT. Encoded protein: CASSTRQARGGGELFF.

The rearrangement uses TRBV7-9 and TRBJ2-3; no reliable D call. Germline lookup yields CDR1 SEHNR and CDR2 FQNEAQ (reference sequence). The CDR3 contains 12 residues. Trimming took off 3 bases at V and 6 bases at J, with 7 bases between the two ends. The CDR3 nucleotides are TGTGCCAGCAGCTTTAGCCCGGATACGCAGTATTTT. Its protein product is CASSFSPDTQYF.

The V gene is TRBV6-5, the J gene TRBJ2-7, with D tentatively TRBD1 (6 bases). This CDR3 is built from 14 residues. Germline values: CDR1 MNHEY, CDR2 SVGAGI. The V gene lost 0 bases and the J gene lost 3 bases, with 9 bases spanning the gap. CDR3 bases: TGTGCCAGCAGTTACTCCGTACAGGGCTACGAGCAGTACTTC. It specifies CASSYSVQGYEQYF.

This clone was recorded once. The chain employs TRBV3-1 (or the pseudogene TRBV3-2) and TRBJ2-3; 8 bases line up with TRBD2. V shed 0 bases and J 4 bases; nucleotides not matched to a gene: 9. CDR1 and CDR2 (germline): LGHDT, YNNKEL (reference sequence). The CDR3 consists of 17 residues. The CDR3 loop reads CASSQDFGGAGADTQYF. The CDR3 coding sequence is TGTGCCAGCAGCCAAGATTTCGGGGGGGCTGGTGCAGATACGCAGTATTTT.

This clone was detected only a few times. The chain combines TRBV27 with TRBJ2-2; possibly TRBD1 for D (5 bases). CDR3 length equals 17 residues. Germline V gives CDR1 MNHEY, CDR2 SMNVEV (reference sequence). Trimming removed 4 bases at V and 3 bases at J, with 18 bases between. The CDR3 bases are TGTGCCAGCAGTTATCGGACACCCTCAACTCACACCGGGGAGCTGTTTTTT. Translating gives CASSYRTPSTHTGELFF.

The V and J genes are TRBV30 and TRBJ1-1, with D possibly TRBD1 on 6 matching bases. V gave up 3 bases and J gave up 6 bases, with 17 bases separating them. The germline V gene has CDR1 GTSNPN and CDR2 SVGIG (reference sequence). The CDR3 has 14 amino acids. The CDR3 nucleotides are TGTGCCTGGAGGCGGACAGAAAGGTTACCTGAAGCTTTCTTT. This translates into CAWRRTERLPEAFF.

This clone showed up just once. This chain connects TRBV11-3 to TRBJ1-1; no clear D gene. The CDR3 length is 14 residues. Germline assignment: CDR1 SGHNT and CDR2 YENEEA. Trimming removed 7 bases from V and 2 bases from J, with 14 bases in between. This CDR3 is CASTPSPGNTEAFF. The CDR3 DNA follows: TGTGCCAGCACCCCGTCTCCGGGAAACACTGAAGCTTTCTTT.

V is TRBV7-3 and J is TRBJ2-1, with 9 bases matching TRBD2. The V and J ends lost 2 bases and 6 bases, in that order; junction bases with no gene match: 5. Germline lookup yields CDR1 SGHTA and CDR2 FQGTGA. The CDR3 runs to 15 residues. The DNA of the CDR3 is TGTGCCAGCAGCTTACGACTAGCGGAGTTCAATGAGCAGTTCTTC. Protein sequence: CASSLRLAEFNEQFF.

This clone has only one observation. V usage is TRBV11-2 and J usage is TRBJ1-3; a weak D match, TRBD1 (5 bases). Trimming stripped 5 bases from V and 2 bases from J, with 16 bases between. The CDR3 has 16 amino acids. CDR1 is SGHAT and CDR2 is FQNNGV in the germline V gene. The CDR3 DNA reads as TGTGCCAGCAGCCTTAGACCAGGGCGGACTGGAAACACCATATATTTT. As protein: CASSLRPGRTGNTIYF.

CDR3 in amino acids: CSVEMGRARTQYF. CDR3 sequence (DNA): TGCAGCGTTGAAATGGGCAGGGCAAGGACCCAGTACTTC. The rearrangement joins TRBV29-1 to TRBJ2-5, with a possible D match to TRBD1 (5 bases). V was cut by 2 bases and J by 7 bases, with 14 bases left in between. The CDR3 spans 13 residues. CDR1 SQVTM and CDR2 ANQGSEA come from the germline V gene.

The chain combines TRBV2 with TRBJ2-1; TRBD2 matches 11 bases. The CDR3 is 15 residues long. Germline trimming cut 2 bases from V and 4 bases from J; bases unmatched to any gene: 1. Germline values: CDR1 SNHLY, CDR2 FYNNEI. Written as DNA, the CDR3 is TGTGCCAGCAGTGAACTAGCGGGGGGTTACAATGAGCAGTTCTTC. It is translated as CASSELAGGYNEQFF.

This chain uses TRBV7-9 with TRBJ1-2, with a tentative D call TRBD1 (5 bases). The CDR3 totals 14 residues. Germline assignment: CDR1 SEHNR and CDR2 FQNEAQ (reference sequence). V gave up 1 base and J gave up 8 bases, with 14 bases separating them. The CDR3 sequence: CASSLVVQGGGYTF. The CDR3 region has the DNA TGTGCCAGCAGCTTAGTTGTCCAGGGAGGAGGCTACACCTTC.

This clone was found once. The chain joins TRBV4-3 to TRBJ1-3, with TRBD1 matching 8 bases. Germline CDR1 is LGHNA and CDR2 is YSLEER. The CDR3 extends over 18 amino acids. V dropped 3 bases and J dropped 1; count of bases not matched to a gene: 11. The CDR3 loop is CASSHETRTGRSGNTIYF. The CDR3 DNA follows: TGCGCCAGCAGCCATGAAACTCGGACAGGGAGGTCTGGAAACACCATATATTTT.

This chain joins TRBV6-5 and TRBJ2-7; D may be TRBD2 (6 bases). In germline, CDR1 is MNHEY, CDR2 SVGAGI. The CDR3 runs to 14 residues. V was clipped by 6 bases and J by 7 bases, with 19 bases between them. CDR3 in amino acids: CASSPIGGSGEQYF. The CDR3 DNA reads TGTGCCAGCAGCCCCATTGGGGGGTCGGGGGAGCAGTACTTC.

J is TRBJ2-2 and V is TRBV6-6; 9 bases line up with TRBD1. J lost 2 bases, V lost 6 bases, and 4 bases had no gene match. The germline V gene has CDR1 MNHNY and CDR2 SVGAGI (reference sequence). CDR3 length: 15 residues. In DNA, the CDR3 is TGTGCCAGCAGGACAGGGGGACAAAACACCGGGGAGCTGTTTTTT. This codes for CASRTGGQNTGELFF.

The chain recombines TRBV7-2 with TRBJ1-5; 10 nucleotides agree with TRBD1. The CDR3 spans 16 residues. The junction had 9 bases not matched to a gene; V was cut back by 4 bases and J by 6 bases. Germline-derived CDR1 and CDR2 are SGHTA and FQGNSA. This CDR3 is CASSSPATGGSQPQHF. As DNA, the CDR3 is TGTGCCAGCAGCTCCCCCGCGACAGGGGGCTCTCAGCCCCAGCATTTT.

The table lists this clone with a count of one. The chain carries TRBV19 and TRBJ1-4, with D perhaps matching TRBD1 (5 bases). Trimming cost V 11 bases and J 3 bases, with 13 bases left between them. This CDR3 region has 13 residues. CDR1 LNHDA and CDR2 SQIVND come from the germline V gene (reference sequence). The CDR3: CASRAGPNEKLFF. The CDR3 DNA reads TGTGCCTCCAGGGCAGGGCCTAATGAAAAACTGTTTTTT.

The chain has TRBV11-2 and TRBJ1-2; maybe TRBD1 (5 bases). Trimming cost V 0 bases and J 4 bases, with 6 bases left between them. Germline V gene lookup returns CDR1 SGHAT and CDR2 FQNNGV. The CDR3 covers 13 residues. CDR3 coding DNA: TGTGCCAGCAGCTTAGACAGGGCCTATGGCTACACCTTC. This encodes CASSLDRAYGYTF.

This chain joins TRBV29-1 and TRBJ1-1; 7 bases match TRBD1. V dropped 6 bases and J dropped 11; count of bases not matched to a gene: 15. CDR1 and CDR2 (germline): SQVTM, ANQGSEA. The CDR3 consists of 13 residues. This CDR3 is CSVALDRSYGAFF. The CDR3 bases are TGCAGCGTAGCATTGGACAGGTCTTATGGTGCTTTCTTT.

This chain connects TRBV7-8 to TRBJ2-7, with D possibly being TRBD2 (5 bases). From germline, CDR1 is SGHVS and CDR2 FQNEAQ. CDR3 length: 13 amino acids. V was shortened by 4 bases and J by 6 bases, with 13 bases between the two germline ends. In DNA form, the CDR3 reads TGTGCCAGCAGCTCCGACAAGGCGGGCGAGCAGTACTTC. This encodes CASSSDKAGEQYF.

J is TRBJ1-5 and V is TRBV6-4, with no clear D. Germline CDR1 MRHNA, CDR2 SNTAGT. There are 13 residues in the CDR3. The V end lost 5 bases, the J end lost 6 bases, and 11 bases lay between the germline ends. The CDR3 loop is CASSLSPGQPQHF. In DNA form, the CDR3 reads TGTGCCAGCAGTTTAAGTCCCGGTCAGCCCCAGCATTTT.

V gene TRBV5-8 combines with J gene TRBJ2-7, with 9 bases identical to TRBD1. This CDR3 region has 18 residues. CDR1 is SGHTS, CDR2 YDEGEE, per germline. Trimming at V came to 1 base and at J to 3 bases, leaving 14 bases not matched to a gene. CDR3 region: CASSLRGQGRDIRYEQYF. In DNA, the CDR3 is TGTGCCAGCAGCTTGAGGGGACAGGGTAGGGACATCCGCTACGAGCAGTACTTC.

The CDR3 region is CASSRSGGQGGTEAFF. As DNA, the CDR3 is TGTGCCAGCAGCCGCTCAGGGGGACAGGGGGGTACTGAAGCTTTCTTT. The chain joins TRBV3-1 (or the pseudogene TRBV3-2) to TRBJ1-1; 11 positions match TRBD1. Germline trimming cut 4 bases from V and 5 bases from J; bases unmatched to any gene: 9. Germline V lookup: CDR1 LGHDT, CDR2 YNNKEL (reference sequence). This CDR3 has 16 residues.

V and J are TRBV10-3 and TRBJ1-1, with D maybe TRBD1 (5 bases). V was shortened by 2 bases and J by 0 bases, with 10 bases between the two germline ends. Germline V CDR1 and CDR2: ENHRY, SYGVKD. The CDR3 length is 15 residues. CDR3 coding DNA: TGTGCCATCAGTGAGGGGGGGGGAATGAACACTGAAGCTTTCTTT. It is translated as CAISEGGGMNTEAFF.

The CDR3 coding sequence is TGTGCCAGTAGTTCGGGCAGGGAGGGGGAAAAACTGTTTTTT. It yields the protein CASSSGREGEKLFF. The rearrangement links TRBV19 to TRBJ1-4; TRBD1 is a possible D gene (5 bases). V lost 5 bases to trimming and J lost 8 bases, with 15 bases between them. This CDR3 has 14 amino acids. CDR1 is LNHDA, CDR2 SQIVND, per germline (reference sequence).